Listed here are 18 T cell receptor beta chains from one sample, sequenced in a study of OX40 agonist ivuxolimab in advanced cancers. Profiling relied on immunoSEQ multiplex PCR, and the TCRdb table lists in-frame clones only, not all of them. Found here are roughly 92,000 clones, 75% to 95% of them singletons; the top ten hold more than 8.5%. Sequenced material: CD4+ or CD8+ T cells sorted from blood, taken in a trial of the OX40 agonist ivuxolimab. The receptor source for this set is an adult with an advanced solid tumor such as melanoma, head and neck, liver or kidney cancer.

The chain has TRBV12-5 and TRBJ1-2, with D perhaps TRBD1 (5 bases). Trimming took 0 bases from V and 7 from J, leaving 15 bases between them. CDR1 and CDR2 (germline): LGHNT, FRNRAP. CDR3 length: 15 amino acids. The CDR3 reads CASGLVLGDYGGYTF. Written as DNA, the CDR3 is TGTGCTAGTGGTTTGGTCCTGGGGGACTATGGTGGCTACACCTTC.

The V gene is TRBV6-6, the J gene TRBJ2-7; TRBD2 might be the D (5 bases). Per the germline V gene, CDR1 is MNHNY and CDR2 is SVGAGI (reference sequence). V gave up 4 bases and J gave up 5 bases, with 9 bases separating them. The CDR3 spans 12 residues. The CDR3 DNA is TGTGCCAGCAGTTTCTCGGGAAACGAGCAGTACTTC. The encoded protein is CASSFSGNEQYF.

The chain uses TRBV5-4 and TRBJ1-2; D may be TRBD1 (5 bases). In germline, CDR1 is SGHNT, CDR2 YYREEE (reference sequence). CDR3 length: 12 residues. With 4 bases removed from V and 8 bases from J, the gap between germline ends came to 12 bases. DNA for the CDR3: TGTGCCAGCAGCGAATGGGGGGGAGGCTACACCTTC. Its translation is CASSEWGGGYTF. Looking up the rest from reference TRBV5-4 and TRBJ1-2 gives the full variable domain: ETGVTQSPTHLIKTRGQQVTLRCSSQSGHNTVSWYQQALGQGPQFIFQYYREEENGRGNFPPRFSGLQFPNYSSELNVNALELDDSALYLCASSEWGGGYTFGSGTRLTVV.

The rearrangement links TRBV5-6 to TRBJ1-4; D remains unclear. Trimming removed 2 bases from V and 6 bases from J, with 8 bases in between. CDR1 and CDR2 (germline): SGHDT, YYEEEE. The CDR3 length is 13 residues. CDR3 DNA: TGTGCCAGCAGCTTTCGTAGTCATGAAAAACTGTTTTTT. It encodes CASSFRSHEKLFF.

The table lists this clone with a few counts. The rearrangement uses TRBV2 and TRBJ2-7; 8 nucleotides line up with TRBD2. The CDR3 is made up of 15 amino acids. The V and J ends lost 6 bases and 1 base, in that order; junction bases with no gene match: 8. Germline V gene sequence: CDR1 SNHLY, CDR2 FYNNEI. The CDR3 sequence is CASRIEVAGSYEQYF. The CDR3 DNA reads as TGTGCCAGCAGAATTGAGGTAGCGGGGTCCTACGAGCAGTACTTC.

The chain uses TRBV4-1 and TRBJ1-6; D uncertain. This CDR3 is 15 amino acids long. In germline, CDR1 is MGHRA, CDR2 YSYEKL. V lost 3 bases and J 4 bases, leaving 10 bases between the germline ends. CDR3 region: CASSQEGLYNSPLHF. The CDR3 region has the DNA TGCGCCAGCAGCCAGGAGGGATTGTATAATTCACCCCTCCACTTT.

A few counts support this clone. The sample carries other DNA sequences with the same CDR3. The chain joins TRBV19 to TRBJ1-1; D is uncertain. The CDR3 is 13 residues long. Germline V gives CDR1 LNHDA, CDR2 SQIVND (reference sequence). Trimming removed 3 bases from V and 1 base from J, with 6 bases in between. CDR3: CASSIGGNTEAFF. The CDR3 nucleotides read TGTGCCAGTAGTATCGGAGGGAACACTGAAGCTTTCTTT.

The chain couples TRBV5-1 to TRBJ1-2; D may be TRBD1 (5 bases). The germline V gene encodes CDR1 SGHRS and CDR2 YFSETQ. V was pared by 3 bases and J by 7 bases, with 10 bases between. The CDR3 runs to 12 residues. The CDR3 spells CASSWGGAGYTF. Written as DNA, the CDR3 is TGCGCCAGCAGCTGGGGTGGGGCTGGCTACACCTTC.

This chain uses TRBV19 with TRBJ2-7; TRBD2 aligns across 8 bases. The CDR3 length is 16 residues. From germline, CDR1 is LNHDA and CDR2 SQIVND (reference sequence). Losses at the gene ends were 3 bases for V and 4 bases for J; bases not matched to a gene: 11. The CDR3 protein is CASSMEGREAGYEQYF. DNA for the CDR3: TGTGCCAGTAGTATGGAAGGGCGGGAGGCAGGGTACGAGCAGTACTTC.

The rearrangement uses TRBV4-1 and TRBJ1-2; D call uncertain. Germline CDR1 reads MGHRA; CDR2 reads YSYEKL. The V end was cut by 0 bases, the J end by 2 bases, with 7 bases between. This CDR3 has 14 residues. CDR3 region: CASSQDNTNYGYTF. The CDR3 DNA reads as TGCGCCAGCAGCCAAGACAATACCAACTATGGCTACACCTTC.

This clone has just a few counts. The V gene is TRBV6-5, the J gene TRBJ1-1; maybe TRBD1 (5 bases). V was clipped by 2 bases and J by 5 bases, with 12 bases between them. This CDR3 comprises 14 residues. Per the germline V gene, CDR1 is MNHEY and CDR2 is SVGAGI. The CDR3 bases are TGTGCCAGCAGTTACACAGGAGGAGGGACTGAAGCTTTCTTT. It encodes CASSYTGGGTEAFF.

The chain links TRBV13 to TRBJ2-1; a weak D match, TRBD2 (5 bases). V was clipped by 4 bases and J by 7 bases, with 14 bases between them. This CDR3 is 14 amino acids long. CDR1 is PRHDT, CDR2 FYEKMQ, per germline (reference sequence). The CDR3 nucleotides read TGTGCCAGCAGCTCCCCCCCGGGGAGAAATGAGCAGTTCTTC. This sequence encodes CASSSPPGRNEQFF.

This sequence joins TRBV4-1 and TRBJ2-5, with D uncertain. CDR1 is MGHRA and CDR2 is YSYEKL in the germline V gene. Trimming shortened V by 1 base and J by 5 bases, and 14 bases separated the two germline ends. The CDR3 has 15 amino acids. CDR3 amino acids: CASSQVLDVRETQYF. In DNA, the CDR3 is TGCGCCAGCAGCCAAGTCCTAGACGTTAGGGAGACCCAGTACTTC.

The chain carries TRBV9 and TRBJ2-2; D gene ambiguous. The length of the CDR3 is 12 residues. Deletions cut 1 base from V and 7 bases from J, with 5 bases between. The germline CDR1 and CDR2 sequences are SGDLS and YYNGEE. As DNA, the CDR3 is TGTGCCAGCAGCGTATTTGGCGGGGAGCTGTTTTTT. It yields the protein CASSVFGGELFF.

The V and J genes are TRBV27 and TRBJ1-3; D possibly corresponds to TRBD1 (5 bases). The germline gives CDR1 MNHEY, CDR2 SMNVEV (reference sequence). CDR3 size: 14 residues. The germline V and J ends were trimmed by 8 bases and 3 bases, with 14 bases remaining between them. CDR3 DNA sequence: TGTGCCAGCTGGGGGGGGAGGAGTGGAAACACCATATATTTT. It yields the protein CASWGGRSGNTIYF.

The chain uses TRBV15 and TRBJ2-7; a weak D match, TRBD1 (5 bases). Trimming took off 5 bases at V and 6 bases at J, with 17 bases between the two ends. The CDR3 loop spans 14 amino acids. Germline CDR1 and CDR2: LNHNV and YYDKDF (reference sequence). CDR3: CATSLRGQGSEQYF. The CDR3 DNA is TGTGCCACCAGCCTAAGAGGACAAGGCTCCGAGCAGTACTTC.

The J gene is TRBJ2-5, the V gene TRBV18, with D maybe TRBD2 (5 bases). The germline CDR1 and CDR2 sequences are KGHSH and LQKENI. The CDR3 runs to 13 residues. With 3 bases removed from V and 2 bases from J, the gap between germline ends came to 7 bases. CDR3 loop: CASSPRGQETQYF. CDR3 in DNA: TGTGCCAGCTCACCTCGAGGGCAAGAGACCCAGTACTTC.

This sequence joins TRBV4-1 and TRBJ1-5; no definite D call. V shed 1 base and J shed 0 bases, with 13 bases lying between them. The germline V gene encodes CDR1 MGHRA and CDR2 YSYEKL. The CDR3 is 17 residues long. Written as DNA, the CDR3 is TGCGCCAGCAGCCAAGGGGCCAGCAGCTATAGCAATCAGCCCCAGCATTTT. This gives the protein CASSQGASSYSNQPQHF.